This TCR beta chain was observed in a study of blood T cell repertoires in COVID-19. Study in general: From T cells, B-cell-depleted T cells, or PBMCs came the material, which was cDNA or gDNA.

The cohort comprised adults aged about 18 to 100 years residing in some 24 US areas. The study assigned cohorts using participant-reported clinical history. The germline V and J ends were trimmed by 4 bases and 4 bases, with 22 bases remaining between them. Germline V CDR1 and CDR2: SNHLY, FYNNEI. The CDR3 consists of 17 residues. In the authors' workflow: Amplification with reference gene primers provided the estimates of nucleated cell counts. The table came from immunoSEQ multiplex PCR; TCRdb's copy has only in-frame clones and leaves some out. The V and J calls and clone size were taken over from that table, and D and trimming were inferred from the DNA. Among hundreds of thousands of clones listed, approximately 91% were seen once.

Sequenced: PBMCs or T cells enriched from blood (not recorded which). This clonotype was sampled from a woman under 30 who had been exposed to COVID-19. The chain recombines TRBV2 with TRBJ2-5, with D possibly matching TRBD2 (6 bases). DNA of the CDR3: TGTGCCAGCAGTGGAGAAAATAGCGGTTCTAAGGGAGAGACCCAGTACTTC. As protein: CASSGENSGSKGETQYF.